The 3 T cell receptor beta chains below were found in one sample sequenced in a study of CD8 T cells in Susac syndrome. RNA amounts of about 0.5 to 1 ug underwent reverse transcription with random hexamers. TCRdb reprocessed the immunoSEQ multiplex PCR reads via MiXCR and lists one record per CDR3 protein. The sample has 150,000 to 200,000 distinct CDR3 sequences; about 95% are singletons. Sequencing was done on a sample of CD4+ T cells from PBMCs. These TCRs come from a human donor with Susac syndrome.

The J gene is TRBJ2-5, the V gene TRBV3-1; 11 positions agree with TRBD2. The CDR3 sequence is 16 residues long. CDR1 LGHDT and CDR2 YNNKEL come from the germline V gene (reference sequence). V dropped 2 bases and J dropped 2; count of bases not matched to a gene: 4. The DNA for the CDR3 is TGTGCCAGCAGCCAATACCTAGCGGGGGGACAAGAGACCCAGTACTTC. This codes for CASSQYLAGGQETQYF.

The V gene is TRBV20-1, the J gene TRBJ1-2, with D tentatively TRBD1 (6 bases). The CDR3 has 13 amino acids. Germline V CDR1 and CDR2: DFQATT, SNEGSKA (reference sequence). V lost 5 bases and J 4 bases, leaving 14 bases between the germline ends. The CDR3 protein is CSAPQGRGYGYTF. For the CDR3, the DNA is TGCAGTGCTCCCCAGGGGCGTGGCTATGGCTACACCTTC.

This chain joins TRBV20-1 and TRBJ1-5; D call uncertain. CDR1 is DFQATT and CDR2 is SNEGSKA in the germline V gene (reference sequence). The CDR3 is 12 amino acids. V lost 2 bases and J 4 bases, leaving 6 bases between the germline ends. The CDR3 DNA reads as TGCAGTGCTAGAATAGGGAATCAGCCCCAGCATTTT. This translates into CSARIGNQPQHF.